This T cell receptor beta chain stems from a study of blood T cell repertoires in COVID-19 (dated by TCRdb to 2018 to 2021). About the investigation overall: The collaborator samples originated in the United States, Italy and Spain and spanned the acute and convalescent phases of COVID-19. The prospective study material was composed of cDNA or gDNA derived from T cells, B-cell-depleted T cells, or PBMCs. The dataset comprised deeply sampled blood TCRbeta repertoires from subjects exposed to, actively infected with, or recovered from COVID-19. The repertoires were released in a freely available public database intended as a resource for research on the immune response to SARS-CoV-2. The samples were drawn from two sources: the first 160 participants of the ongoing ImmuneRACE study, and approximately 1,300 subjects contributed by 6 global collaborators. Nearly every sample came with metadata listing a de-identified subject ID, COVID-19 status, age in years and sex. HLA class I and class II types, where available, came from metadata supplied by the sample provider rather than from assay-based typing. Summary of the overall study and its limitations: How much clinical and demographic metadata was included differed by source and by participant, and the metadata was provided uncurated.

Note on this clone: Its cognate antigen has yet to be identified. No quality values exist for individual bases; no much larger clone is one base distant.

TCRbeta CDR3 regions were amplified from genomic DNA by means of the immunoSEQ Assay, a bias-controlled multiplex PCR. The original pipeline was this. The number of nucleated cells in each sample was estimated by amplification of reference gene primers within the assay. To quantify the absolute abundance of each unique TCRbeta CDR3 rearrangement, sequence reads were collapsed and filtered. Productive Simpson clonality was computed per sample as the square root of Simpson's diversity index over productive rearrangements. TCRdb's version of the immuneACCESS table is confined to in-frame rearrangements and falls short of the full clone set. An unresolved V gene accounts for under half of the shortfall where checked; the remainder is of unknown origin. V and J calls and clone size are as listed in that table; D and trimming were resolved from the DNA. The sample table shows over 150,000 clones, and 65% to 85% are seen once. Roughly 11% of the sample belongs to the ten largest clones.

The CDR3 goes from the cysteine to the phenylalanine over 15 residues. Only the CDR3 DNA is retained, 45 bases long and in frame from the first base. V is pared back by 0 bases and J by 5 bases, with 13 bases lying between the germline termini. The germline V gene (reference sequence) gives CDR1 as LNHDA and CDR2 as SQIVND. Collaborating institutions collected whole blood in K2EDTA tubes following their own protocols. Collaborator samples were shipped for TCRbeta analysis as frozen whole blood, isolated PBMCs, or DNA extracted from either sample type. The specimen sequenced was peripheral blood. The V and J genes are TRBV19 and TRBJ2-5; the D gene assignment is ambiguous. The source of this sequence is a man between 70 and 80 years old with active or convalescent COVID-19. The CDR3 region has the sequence CASSIDLASRETQYF. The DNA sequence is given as TGTGCCAGTAGTATAGATCTTGCTAGTCGGGAGACCCAGTACTTC.